This note documents a single T cell receptor beta chain sequence. No cognate antigen has been identified for it. No base-level quality is on record; no much larger clone is a single base apart. Receptors were amplified or captured by the immunoSEQ multiplex PCR assay. TCRdb retrieved this table from immuneACCESS and kept in-frame rearrangements only. Not all clones are present; in checked studies, unresolved V genes account for under half, and no reason is known for the remainder. Within this sample are about 61,000 clones, with nearly 90% of them counted one time only. Clones ranked in the top ten supply nearly 6% of the sample. From the germline V gene (reference sequence), CDR1 is MNHNY and CDR2 is SVGAGI. The CDR3 covers 15 residues, taking in both the cysteine and the phenylalanine. This entry keeps only the CDR3 DNA: 45 bases, framed from base 1. V and J lose 2 bases and 7 bases, and a span of 14 bases separates them.

This record belongs to a study of control samples from healthy donors and cancer patients (dated by TCRdb to about 2020). This receptor was identified in a man in his 60s with colorectal cancer. Sequenced sample: PBMCs. The sequence joins TRBV6-6 to TRBJ2-2, with an unclear D gene assignment. The CDR3 in this case is CASSYPERIGGELFF. The bases are TGTGCCAGCAGTTACCCGGAAAGGATAGGCGGGGAGCTGTTTTTT.